The 13 T cell receptor beta chains below all came from one sample that was sequenced in a study of shared clonotypes between healthy human individuals. Libraries were prepared by immunoSEQ multiplex PCR; TCRdb keeps only in-frame clonotypes and omits some of them. Among 2 million to 2.5 million clones listed, approximately 94% were seen once. Sequenced sample: naive CD4+ T cells from PBMCs. Subset here: CD45RA+ positively selected. The source of these receptors is a young man in good health. Some clones in this sample may be carry-over from other donors' samples.

V and J are TRBV6-6 and TRBJ1-5; D not resolved. Trimming removed 5 bases from V and 2 bases from J, with 16 bases in between. Germline CDR1 is MNHNY and CDR2 is SVGAGI (reference sequence). CDR3 length: 16 residues. The DNA of the CDR3 is TGTGCCAGCAGTCGAGACTACATCGTGGGCAATCAGCCCCAGCATTTT. Amino acids: CASSRDYIVGNQPQHF.

The V call is TRBV6-5, the J call TRBJ1-3; D perhaps matches TRBD1 (6 bases). Germline CDR1 and CDR2: MNHEY and SVGAGI. Between the trimmed V and J ends, which lost 7 bases and 0 bases, there was a span of 10 bases. There are 14 residues in the CDR3. CDR3 coding DNA: TGTGCCAGCACGTCAGGGGCCTCTGGAAACACCATATATTTT. Its translation: CASTSGASGNTIYF.

This chain links TRBV9 with TRBJ1-4; D not certain. This CDR3 spans 13 amino acids. Germline V gene lookup returns CDR1 SGDLS and CDR2 YYNGEE. V was cut by 4 bases and J by 2 bases, with 6 bases left in between. The CDR3 DNA sequence: TGTGCCAGCAGCCCTTCTACTAATGAAAAACTGTTTTTT. Amino acids: CASSPSTNEKLFF.

This chain uses TRBV5-1 with TRBJ2-7, with a possible D match to TRBD1 (5 bases). This CDR3 spans 13 amino acids. The V gene's germline CDR1 is SGHRS and CDR2 YFSETQ. Trimming took 3 bases from V and 5 from J, leaving 12 bases between them. CDR3 loop: CASSSTGTDEQYF. The CDR3 region has the DNA TGCGCCAGCAGCTCTACAGGAACCGACGAGCAGTACTTC.

As to this clone: Other nucleotide sequences from this sample produce the same CDR3. The gene calls are TRBV4-2 and TRBJ2-6; D is uncertain. Trimming took off 0 bases at V and 0 bases at J, with 3 bases between the two ends. The germline gives CDR1 LGHNA, CDR2 YNFKEQ. The CDR3 is made up of 15 amino acids. The CDR3 is CASSQEGSGANVLTF. As DNA, the CDR3 is TGTGCCAGCAGCCAAGAAGGCTCTGGGGCCAACGTCCTGACTTTC.

CDR3 loop: CASTQGPSPLHF. CDR3 nucleotides: TGTGCCAGCACTCAGGGCCCTTCACCCCTCCACTTT. V gene TRBV6-5 combines with J gene TRBJ1-6; possibly TRBD1 for D (5 bases). This CDR3 has 12 residues. V was clipped by 7 bases and J by 9 bases, with 10 bases between them. From germline, CDR1 is MNHEY and CDR2 SVGAGI.

The chain has TRBV7-8 and TRBJ2-1, with D hard to call. V was trimmed by 4 bases and J by 4 bases, leaving 8 bases between them. Per the germline V gene, CDR1 is SGHVS and CDR2 is FQNEAQ. This CDR3 is 13 amino acids long. The CDR3 here is CASSSGLYNEQFF. CDR3 DNA: TGTGCCAGCAGCTCTGGCTTATACAATGAGCAGTTCTTC.

This chain uses TRBV27 with TRBJ1-1; a possible D gene is TRBD1 (6 bases). The germline gives CDR1 MNHEY, CDR2 SMNVEV (reference sequence). Trimming pared 1 base from V and 6 bases from J, leaving 18 bases between. CDR3 length: 16 amino acids. The CDR3 sequence is CASSLLVGSGVAEAFF. The DNA of the CDR3 is TGTGCCAGCAGTTTATTGGTGGGGTCAGGGGTGGCTGAAGCTTTCTTT.

V usage is TRBV7-6 and J usage is TRBJ2-1; 8 nucleotides match TRBD2. V gave up 5 bases and J gave up 0 bases; unmatched junction bases: 15. The CDR3 is 19 residues long. Germline V gene data show CDR1 as SGHVS and CDR2 as FNYEAQ. For the CDR3, the DNA is TGTGCCAGCAGCAAAGGACTAACGGGAGGGCCACGCTCCTACAATGAGCAGTTCTTC. Translated: CASSKGLTGGPRSYNEQFF.

As for this clone: Different DNA sequences within this sample yield the same CDR3. This sequence joins TRBV28 and TRBJ2-7; 10 nucleotides align to TRBD1. J gave up 1 base and V 6 bases, and 6 bases lay outside the gene matches. Germline V lookup: CDR1 MDHEN, CDR2 SYDVKM. The CDR3 has 15 residues. CDR3 in DNA: TGTGCCAGCAGCCGACCGGGACAGGGGTCCTACGAGCAGTACTTC. Translated: CASSRPGQGSYEQYF.

A word on this clone: This sample also contains other DNA sequences that code for the same CDR3. V is TRBV2 and J is TRBJ1-5, with D possibly matching TRBD1 (6 bases). With 5 bases removed from V and 1 base from J, the gap between germline ends came to 12 bases. This CDR3 has 15 amino acids. Germline V gene sequence: CDR1 SNHLY, CDR2 FYNNEI. The DNA for the CDR3 is TGTGCCAGCAGTAAACAGGGAGGGAGCAATCAGCCCCAGCATTTT. Its translation: CASSKQGGSNQPQHF.

The rearrangement joins TRBV5-4 to TRBJ2-3; D is ambiguous. The CDR3 spans 14 residues. CDR1 SGHNT and CDR2 YYREEE come from the germline V gene (reference sequence). V was trimmed by 6 bases and J by 6 bases, leaving 17 bases between them. CDR3 DNA sequence: TGTGCCAGCACGCTGGCCAAGAAAGGGGATACGCAGTATTTT. This sequence encodes CASTLAKKGDTQYF.

The V gene is TRBV18, the J gene TRBJ2-5; D possibly corresponds to TRBD1 (6 bases). V lost 6 bases and J lost 4, with 15 bases in between. Germline loops: CDR1 KGHSH, CDR2 LQKENI. CDR3 length: 14 residues. The CDR3 DNA is TGTGCCAGCTCCCGACAACAGGGAACAGAGACCCAGTACTTC. This gives the protein CASSRQQGTETQYF.